The rows below give T cell receptor beta chains drawn from one sample of a study of regulatory T cells in long-lasting Graves disease. MiXCR, run by TCRdb on the multiplex PCR reads, gives a single entry per CDR3 protein. The profile shows about 620,000 distinct CDR3 sequences, about 15% of them singletons. These data are also associated with another study on T cells in Graves' hyperthyroidism and ophthalmopathy.

Sequenced here: peripheral blood mononuclear cells (PBMCs), sampled at new diagnosis, from a patient treated with antithyroid drugs. These receptors all stem from a woman aged 30 to 39 with Graves disease. Both conserved end residues are part of each CDR3. Fields, in order: V gene, J gene, D gene, clone size, CDR3 DNA, CDR3 protein. D genes are given only for firm matches. Size tells how often a clone was seen (once, few, many) or the class of an expanded clone, and some rows leave it out.

v_call: TRBV7-9; j_call: TRBJ2-1; d_call: NA; clone_size: NA; cdr3_nt: TGTGCCAGCACCATACCCGCATACAATGAGCAGTTCTTC; cdr3_aa: CASTIPAYNEQFF
v_call: TRBV29-1; j_call: TRBJ2-2; d_call: NA; clone_size: NA; cdr3_nt: TGCAGCGTCGGACACGCCACCGGGGAGCTGTTTTTT; cdr3_aa: CSVGHATGELFF
v_call: TRBV11-2; j_call: TRBJ2-5; d_call: NA; clone_size: many; cdr3_nt: TGTGCCAGCAGCTTAGTCACGAAGACCCAGTACTTC; cdr3_aa: CASSLVTKTQYF
v_call: TRBV2; j_call: TRBJ2-1; d_call: NA; clone_size: many; cdr3_nt: TGTGCCAGCAGAAAAACCTACTTGGACAGCGCAAGCAATGAGCAGTTCTTC; cdr3_aa: CASRKTYLDSASNEQFF
v_call: TRBV29-1; j_call: TRBJ2-1; d_call: NA; clone_size: many; cdr3_nt: TGCAGCGTTCTGGGAAGAGCTTCCGGTCTTTGGCAGTTCTTC; cdr3_aa: CSVLGRASGLWQFF
v_call: TRBV7-2; j_call: TRBJ1-5; d_call: NA; clone_size: many; cdr3_nt: TGTGCCAGCAGCTTATTTGGGGGAGCCAATCAGCCCCAGCATTTT; cdr3_aa: CASSLFGGANQPQHF
v_call: TRBV20-1; j_call: TRBJ1-2; d_call: TRBD1; clone_size: few; cdr3_nt: TGCAGTGCTAGAGGAGGACAGGGGGAGTCTAACTATGGCTACACCTTC; cdr3_aa: CSARGGQGESNYGYTF
v_call: TRBV12-3/TRBV12-4; j_call: TRBJ1-4; d_call: NA; clone_size: many; cdr3_nt: TGTGCCAGCAGGCCTCACCGAAATAATGAAAAACTGTTTTTT; cdr3_aa: CASRPHRNNEKLFF
v_call: TRBV7-2; j_call: TRBJ2-7; d_call: TRBD2; clone_size: many; cdr3_nt: TGTGCCAGCAGCTCTGCTAGCGGGCACTACGAGCAGTACTTC; cdr3_aa: CASSSASGHYEQYF
v_call: TRBV12-3/TRBV12-4; j_call: TRBJ2-1; d_call: TRBD2; clone_size: NA; cdr3_nt: TGTGCCAGCAGGGGACTAGATATCTACAATGAGCAGTTCTTC; cdr3_aa: CASRGLDIYNEQFF